This T cell receptor (beta chain) was recorded in a study of human T cells and chemical hapten exposure. Time point reported: patch test 3, about 24 weeks after DPC sensitization. Described treatment: therapeutic diphenylcyclopropenone sensitization with weekly scalp DPC. The study's findings and limits: Because they had alopecia, donors may respond immunologically unlike healthy people.

This clonotype was observed a few times. Its antigen is currently unknown. From the RACE reads, TCRdb called clonotypes with MiXCR, one entry per CDR3 protein. In the table there are about 82,000 distinct CDR3 sequences, 10% to 15% of which are singletons. The starting material was whole blood, obtained in connection with sensitization to the hapten diphenylcyclopropenone (DPC). The receptor was isolated from a woman aged 45 to 65 with alopecia areata. Some clones in this sample may be carry-over from other donors' samples.

CDR3: CASSIGGGSLTGELFF. DNA for the CDR3: TGTGCCAGTAGTATAGGGGGCGGGAGTCTTACCGGGGAGCTGTTTTTT. The chain carries TRBV19 and TRBJ2-2; 7 nucleotides line up with TRBD2. V lost 1 base, J lost 5 bases, and 7 bases stayed unmatched. The length of the CDR3 is 16 residues. From germline, CDR1 is LNHDA and CDR2 SQIVND (reference sequence). Full variable domain (outside the CDR3, taken from reference TRBV19 and TRBJ2-2): DGGITQSPKYLFRKEGQNVTLSCEQNLNHDAMYWYRQDPGQGLRLIYYSQIVNDFQKGDIAEGYSVSREKKESFPLTVTSAQKNPTAFYLCASSIGGGSLTGELFFGEGSRLTVL.